The 28 T cell receptor beta chains given below trace back to one sample, sequenced in a study of CD8 T cells in ankylosing spondylitis. Study-level points and caveats: It appeared that ankylosing spondylitis blood was characterized by a TCR beta motif of several highly homologous variants.

TCRdb recomputed calls from the 5' RACE reads with MiXCR, one row per CDR3 protein. The table shows 350,000 to 550,000 distinct CDR3 sequences, with 25% to 30% occurring only once. Their specific antigens are unknown. The sequencing input was blood, either unsorted or a sorted T cell fraction (not recorded which). The receptors here all came from a male donor with ankylosing spondylitis.

The chain combines TRBV20-1 with TRBJ2-7; weak D call: TRBD1 (5 bases). CDR1 and CDR2 (germline): DFQATT, SNEGSKA (reference sequence). Trimming stripped 7 bases from V and 4 bases from J, with 20 bases between. The CDR3 contains 14 residues. Here the CDR3 DNA reads TGCAGTGTGCCAGACAGATCAACATCTTACGAGCAGTACTTC. Protein product: CSVPDRSTSYEQYF.

The V call is TRBV4-1, the J call TRBJ2-2, with 10 nucleotides matching TRBD2. This CDR3 spans 18 amino acids. Looked up from germline, CDR1 is MGHRA and CDR2 is YSYEKL. The ends lost 0 bases at V and 2 bases at J; junction bases unmatched: 6. The CDR3 is CASSQEFGLAENTGELFF. In nucleotides, the CDR3 is TGCGCCAGCAGCCAAGAGTTTGGACTAGCGGAAAACACCGGGGAGCTGTTTTTT.

This clonotype has a count of ten or more. This sequence joins TRBV5-1 and TRBJ2-1, with 11 bases fitting TRBD2. This CDR3 region has 16 residues. V shed 0 bases and J 7 bases; nucleotides not matched to a gene: 6. The germline V gene encodes CDR1 SGHRS and CDR2 YFSETQ. The CDR3 DNA is TGCGCCAGCAGCTTGGGAACTAGCGGGAGAATAAATGAGCAGTTCTTC. Encoded protein: CASSLGTSGRINEQFF.

The chain employs TRBV3-1 and TRBJ2-5; the D gene is possibly TRBD2 (6 bases). CDR1 is LGHDT and CDR2 is YNNKEL in the germline V gene (reference sequence). The V and J ends lost 0 bases and 4 bases respectively, with 15 bases between them. The CDR3 is 16 residues long. CDR3 region: CASSQDLWGEPETQYF. The DNA for the CDR3 is TGTGCCAGCAGCCAAGATCTCTGGGGGGAGCCAGAGACCCAGTACTTC.

The V call is TRBV5-1, the J call TRBJ1-3, with no clear D. V lost 0 bases and J 0 bases, leaving 7 bases between the germline ends. The germline V gene has CDR1 SGHRS and CDR2 YFSETQ. The CDR3 sequence is 15 residues long. Here the CDR3 reads CASSLGPSSGNTIYF. For the CDR3, the DNA is TGCGCCAGCAGCTTGGGCCCCTCCTCTGGAAACACCATATATTTT.

V usage is TRBV7-2 and J usage is TRBJ2-1; TRBD2 agrees at 12 bases. Germline CDR1 SGHTA, CDR2 FQGNSA. This CDR3 has 14 amino acids. The ends lost 6 bases at V and 11 bases at J; junction bases unmatched: 8. CDR3 sequence reads: CASRRTSGNSQQFF. The CDR3 region has the DNA TGTGCCAGCAGGAGGACTAGCGGGAACTCGCAGCAGTTCTTC.

This clonotype appeared once. This chain links TRBV3-1 with TRBJ2-7; possibly TRBD2 for D (6 bases). Germline V gene data show CDR1 as LGHDT and CDR2 as YNNKEL (reference sequence). With 6 bases removed from V and 2 bases from J, the gap between germline ends came to 17 bases. There are 15 residues in the CDR3. The CDR3 protein is CASSSQGGTTYEQYF. The CDR3 DNA reads TGTGCCAGCAGTTCCCAGGGCGGGACCACCTACGAGCAGTACTTC.

Only a few counts were recorded for this clonotype. The V call is TRBV10-1, the J call TRBJ2-2, with D unclear. V lost 7 bases and J lost 1, with 4 bases in between. The germline CDR1 and CDR2 sequences are WNHNN and SYGVQD (reference sequence). There are 12 residues in the CDR3. CDR3 sequence: CASNQNTGELFF. CDR3 in DNA: TGCGCCAGCAACCAGAACACCGGGGAGCTGTTTTTT.

The chain uses TRBV5-8 and TRBJ1-3, with D maybe TRBD1 (6 bases). The CDR3 length is 12 residues. The V gene lost 5 bases and the J gene lost 9 bases, with 12 bases spanning the gap. Germline V gene sequence: CDR1 SGHTS, CDR2 YDEGEE. CDR3 DNA: TGTGCCAGCAGGCCCTCGGGGGCCACCATATATTTT. The encoded protein is CASRPSGATIYF.

This clonotype was found once. The chain uses TRBV20-1 and TRBJ2-3; unclear D gene. V was shortened by 0 bases and J by 13 bases, with 11 bases between the two germline ends. The CDR3 extends over 11 amino acids. The germline gives CDR1 DFQATT, CDR2 SNEGSKA (reference sequence). DNA of the CDR3: TGCAGTGCTAGAGATCCTCCGGCAGAGTATTTT. Translating it yields CSARDPPAEYF.

The chain carries TRBV5-5 and TRBJ2-1, with TRBD2 identical over 9 bases. The V gene end was trimmed by 2 bases and the J gene end by 4 bases; junction bases not matched to a gene: 4. The length of the CDR3 is 15 residues. Germline V gene data show CDR1 as SGHKS and CDR2 as YYEKEE (reference sequence). As DNA, the CDR3 is TGTGCCAGCAGCTTTCTAGCGGGGCCTTACAATGAGCAGTTCTTC. Translation: CASSFLAGPYNEQFF.

V usage is TRBV5-1 and J usage is TRBJ2-7; the match to TRBD2 covers 11 bases. Losses at the gene ends were 0 bases for V and 2 bases for J; bases not matched to a gene: 7. The germline CDR1 and CDR2 sequences are SGHRS and YFSETQ. The CDR3 covers 17 residues. DNA for the CDR3: TGCGCCAGCAGCTTGGCTCCTAGCGGGAGGTCTGCCTACGAGCAGTACTTC. It is translated as CASSLAPSGRSAYEQYF. The full variable domain, with the rest looked up from reference TRBV5-1 and TRBJ2-7, is KAGVTQTPRYLIKTRGQQVTLSCSPISGHRSVSWYQQTPGQGLQFLFEYFSETQRNKGNFPGRFSGRQFSNSRSEMNVSTLELGDSALYLCASSLAPSGRSAYEQYFGPGTRLTVT.

This clonotype was counted a few times. V is TRBV5-1 and J is TRBJ1-1; D remains unclear. The V gene lost 0 bases and the J gene lost 5 bases, with 14 bases spanning the gap. There are 15 residues in the CDR3. CDR1 SGHRS and CDR2 YFSETQ come from the germline V gene. The CDR3: CASSLAYQSETEAFF. DNA for the CDR3: TGCGCCAGCAGCTTGGCCTATCAGTCAGAGACTGAAGCTTTCTTT.

The chain couples TRBV20-1 to TRBJ2-1; 11 nucleotides align to TRBD2. CDR1 and CDR2 from the germline V gene are DFQATT and SNEGSKA (reference sequence). The CDR3 is made up of 15 amino acids. Trimming cost V 8 bases and J 7 bases; bases outside gene matches: 13. This CDR3 reads CSTQNPGLADNEQFF. Written as DNA, the CDR3 is TGCAGTACTCAGAACCCGGGACTAGCGGATAATGAGCAGTTCTTC.

This clonotype was seen a few times. The rearrangement links TRBV15 to TRBJ1-2; 8 positions agree with TRBD1. CDR1 and CDR2 (germline): LNHNV, YYDKDF (reference sequence). V lost 4 bases, J lost 4 bases, and 8 bases stayed unmatched. CDR3 length: 15 residues. DNA for the CDR3: TGTGCCACCAGCACCTCCGGGACAGGATCCTATGGCTACACCTTC. Translating it yields CATSTSGTGSYGYTF.

This clonotype was seen a few times. The chain uses TRBV7-9 and TRBJ2-7; TRBD2 matches 13 bases. V was clipped by 5 bases and J by 6 bases; unmatched bases: 7. This CDR3 spans 15 amino acids. Germline-derived CDR1 and CDR2 are SEHNR and FQNEAQ (reference sequence). The CDR3: CASSRTSGRSLEQYV. The CDR3 region has the DNA TGTGCCAGCAGCAGGACTAGCGGGAGATCCCTCGAGCAGTACGTC.

This clonotype was seen a few times. The chain couples TRBV12-3 or TRBV12-4 to TRBJ2-2, with 10 bases identical to TRBD2. V shed 5 bases and J 8 bases; nucleotides not matched to a gene: 5. The CDR3 spans 14 residues. The CDR3 DNA follows: TGTGCCAGCAGTCCTAGCGGGAGAGGTGGGGAGCTGTTTTTT. It yields the protein CASSPSGRGGELFF.

This clonotype was recorded a few times. The chain has TRBV5-1 and TRBJ2-1; D is perhaps TRBD1 or TRBD2 (6 bases each). Germline CDR1 SGHRS, CDR2 YFSETQ. Between the trimmed V and J ends, which lost 10 bases and 5 bases, there was a span of 16 bases. This CDR3 spans 13 amino acids. Here the CDR3 reads CAGRRDTNNEQFF. DNA of the CDR3: TGCGCCGGGCGGAGGGACACCAACAATGAGCAGTTCTTC.

This clonotype was observed a handful of times. This chain uses TRBV3-1 with TRBJ2-1; either TRBD1 or TRBD2 may supply D (5 bases each). Germline CDR1 is LGHDT and CDR2 is YNNKEL (reference sequence). With 1 base removed from V and 0 bases from J, the gap between germline ends came to 10 bases. There are 16 residues in the CDR3. The CDR3 region is CASSQVGGDSYNEQFF. The CDR3, as DNA: TGTGCCAGCAGCCAAGTTGGGGGAGACTCCTACAATGAGCAGTTCTTC.

The sample holds one count of this clonotype. This chain connects TRBV5-5 to TRBJ1-5, with a weak D call TRBD1 (5 bases). Germline CDR1 SGHKS, CDR2 YYEKEE (reference sequence). Trimming took 0 bases from V and 9 from J, leaving 16 bases between them. The CDR3 covers 15 residues. As DNA, the CDR3 is TGTGCCAGCAGCTTGGCCTCAGGGTCACTACCGCCCCAGCATTTT. It yields the protein CASSLASGSLPPQHF.

This chain joins TRBV6-1 and TRBJ2-1, with 11 positions matching TRBD2. The CDR3 has 17 residues. Germline-derived CDR1 and CDR2 are MNHNS and SASEGT. J gave up 7 bases and V 1 base, and 9 bases lay outside the gene matches. CDR3 bases: TGTGCCAGCAGTGAAGAGTTAGCGGGAGGGAGTACGAATGAGCAGTTCTTC. This codes for CASSEELAGGSTNEQFF.

This clonotype was counted a few times. This sequence joins TRBV5-5 and TRBJ2-7, with D perhaps TRBD1 or TRBD2 (5 bases each). The length of the CDR3 is 17 residues. Trimming took 0 bases from V and 4 from J, leaving 20 bases between them. Germline V CDR1 and CDR2: SGHKS, YYEKEE (reference sequence). The CDR3 DNA reads TGTGCCAGCAGCTTGGAGAGGGACCTCCGGGTACTTTACGAGCAGTACGTC. Amino acid sequence: CASSLERDLRVLYEQYV.

The V and J genes are TRBV10-3 and TRBJ2-3, with a tentative D call TRBD2 (7 bases). This CDR3 spans 15 amino acids. V gave up 7 bases and J gave up 2 bases, with 16 bases separating them. CDR1 and CDR2 (germline): ENHRY, SYGVKD. CDR3 nucleotide sequence: TGTGCCATCAAGGAGGGGGGGAGAATCACAGATACGCAGTATTTT. Encoded protein: CAIKEGGRITDTQYF.

This clonotype was seen more than once but under ten times. This chain joins TRBV11-3 and TRBJ1-1; TRBD1 is a possible D gene (5 bases). Germline CDR1 SGHNT, CDR2 YENEEA. This CDR3 is 14 amino acids long. Trimming cost V 5 bases and J 1 base, with 11 bases left between them. The CDR3 DNA reads as TGTGCCAGCAGCCCCGCGGGGGAGAACACTGAAGCTTTCTTT. Residues: CASSPAGENTEAFF. Full variable domain (missing parts from reference TRBV11-3 and TRBJ1-1): EAGVVQSPRYKIIEKKQPVAFWCNPISGHNTLYWYLQNLGQGPELLIRYENEEAVDDSQLPKDRFSAERLKGVDSTLKIQPAELGDSAVYLCASSPAGENTEAFFGQGTRLTVV.

This clonotype came up a few times. The chain combines TRBV5-5 with TRBJ2-7, with 8 nucleotides matching TRBD1. This CDR3 has 17 amino acids. The junction had 11 bases not matched to a gene; V was cut back by 1 base and J by 2 bases. The V gene's germline CDR1 is SGHKS and CDR2 YYEKEE (reference sequence). The CDR3 protein is CASSLFVPGQGTYEQYF. As DNA, the CDR3 is TGTGCCAGCAGCTTGTTCGTCCCCGGACAGGGAACCTACGAGCAGTACTTC.

This clonotype has more than one count but fewer than ten. The rearrangement uses TRBV27 and TRBJ1-2, with D unresolved. The CDR3 contains 14 residues. CDR1 and CDR2 from the germline V gene are MNHEY and SMNVEV (reference sequence). The V and J ends lost 6 bases and 7 bases respectively, with 18 bases between them. CDR3 loop: CASSPLTQQAGYTF. CDR3 coding DNA: TGTGCCAGCAGCCCCCTAACACAGCAGGCTGGCTACACCTTC.

This clonotype has more than one count but fewer than ten. This chain uses TRBV20-1 with TRBJ2-5; tentative D call: TRBD2 (5 bases). In germline, CDR1 is DFQATT, CDR2 SNEGSKA (reference sequence). The V gene lost 3 bases and the J gene lost 5 bases, with 13 bases spanning the gap. The CDR3 contains 13 residues. The CDR3: CSARVLGSETQYF. In DNA, the CDR3 is TGCAGTGCTAGGGTACTAGGTTCGGAGACCCAGTACTTC.

There are a few counts of this clonotype. The rearrangement links TRBV29-1 to TRBJ2-5; D not certain. Deletions cut 2 bases from V and 0 bases from J, with 7 bases between. Germline CDR1 is SQVTM and CDR2 is ANQGSEA. The CDR3 has 13 residues. The CDR3 here is CSVERGNQETQYF. CDR3 DNA: TGCAGCGTTGAAAGAGGCAACCAAGAGACCCAGTACTTC.